The next 27 T cell receptor beta chains were all read from a single sample in a study of T cell changes during pregnancy in multiple sclerosis. Profiling relied on immunoSEQ multiplex PCR, and the TCRdb table lists in-frame clones only, not all of them. In the table there are 35,000 to 40,000 clones, roughly 93% of which are singletons. The source was CD4+ T cells from peripheral blood mononuclear cells, collected in the second trimester of pregnancy. The receptors stem from a female donor with multiple sclerosis, enrolled in a pregnancy study.

The gene calls are TRBV15 and TRBJ2-1; maybe TRBD2 (5 bases). Per the germline V gene, CDR1 is LNHNV and CDR2 is YYDKDF (reference sequence). V was pared by 5 bases and J by 4 bases, with 21 bases between. This CDR3 is built from 17 residues. The CDR3 DNA follows: TGTGCCACCAGCCTCCCCTTGGCCCAACTAGTATACAATGAGCAGTTCTTC. It specifies CATSLPLAQLVYNEQFF.

J is TRBJ2-5 and V is TRBV2; TRBD1 aligns across 9 bases. Trimming took 6 bases from V and 3 from J; bases not matched to a gene: 5. Looked up from germline, CDR1 is SNHLY and CDR2 is FYNNEI. The CDR3 spans 14 residues. CDR3: CASRAGTGKETQYF. In DNA, the CDR3 is TGTGCCAGCAGGGCCGGGACAGGGAAAGAGACCCAGTACTTC.

The chain's CDR3 is CASSSAVTDTQYF. For the CDR3, the DNA is TGCGCCAGCAGCTCCGCAGTCACAGATACGCAGTATTTT. The rearrangement links TRBV5-1 to TRBJ2-3; unclear D gene. CDR1 is SGHRS, CDR2 YFSETQ, per germline. This CDR3 is built from 13 residues. The V end lost 3 bases, the J end lost 2 bases, and 7 bases lay between the germline ends.

The V gene is TRBV5-4, the J gene TRBJ2-3; possible D gene TRBD2, 5 bases. The CDR3 has 14 amino acids. The germline V gene has CDR1 SGHNT and CDR2 YYREEE (reference sequence). V gave up 7 bases and J gave up 0 bases, with 12 bases separating them. The CDR3 nucleotides read TGTGCCAGCTCCCCCGGGGTTAGCACAGATACGCAGTATTTT. Protein: CASSPGVSTDTQYF.

CDR3 DNA sequence: TGTGCCACCAGCAGAGATCGGGGAAACACTGAAGCTTTCTTT. Its protein is CATSRDRGNTEAFF. The chain is built from TRBV15 and TRBJ1-1; the D is unclear. CDR1 is LNHNV and CDR2 is YYDKDF in the germline V gene (reference sequence). The CDR3 covers 14 residues. The V gene lost 0 bases and the J gene lost 2 bases, with 7 bases spanning the gap.

The rearrangement uses TRBV7-9 and TRBJ2-7; perhaps TRBD2 as D (7 bases). Per germline, CDR1 SEHNR and CDR2 FQNEAQ (reference sequence). V lost 4 bases and J lost 2, with 12 bases in between. The CDR3 is 14 amino acids. The CDR3 nucleotides are TGTGCCAGCAGCTCGGAGGGGGGGCCCTACGAGCAGTACTTC. Translating it yields CASSSEGGPYEQYF.

The chain is built from TRBV7-2 and TRBJ1-3; no definite D call. The CDR3 consists of 14 residues. V lost 1 base and J lost 0, with 4 bases in between. CDR1 is SGHTA and CDR2 is FQGNSA in the germline V gene. In nucleotides, the CDR3 is TGTGCCAGCAGCTTAGGAGGCTCTGGAAACACCATATATTTT. Amino acids: CASSLGGSGNTIYF.

The J gene is TRBJ1-5, the V gene TRBV28; no definite D call. CDR1 and CDR2 from the germline V gene are MDHEN and SYDVKM. The CDR3 has 15 amino acids. V lost 2 bases, J lost 2 bases, and 10 bases lay in between. CDR3 DNA: TGTGCCAGCAGTTTAGAACCCGGAGGCAATCAGCCCCAGCATTTT. Translating it yields CASSLEPGGNQPQHF.

The rearrangement links TRBV6-1 to TRBJ2-7; tentatively, D is TRBD1 (5 bases). V was trimmed by 2 bases and J by 2 bases, leaving 7 bases between them. CDR3 length: 13 residues. Germline CDR1 reads MNHNS; CDR2 reads SASEGT. The DNA for the CDR3 is TGTGCCAGCAGTGAAAGGGGCCCCTACGAGCAGTACTTC. Protein sequence: CASSERGPYEQYF.

This chain uses TRBV10-3 with TRBJ2-7; TRBD2 agrees at 9 bases. V lost 2 bases, J lost 2 bases, and 16 bases stayed unmatched. The CDR3 has 19 amino acids. The germline CDR1 and CDR2 sequences are ENHRY and SYGVKD. CDR3 amino acids: CAISEPKGVSGSSTYEQYF. The CDR3 nucleotides read TGTGCCATCAGTGAGCCCAAGGGGGTTAGCGGGAGTTCTACCTACGAGCAGTACTTC.

This chain joins TRBV14 and TRBJ1-1, with TRBD1 matching 9 bases. Per germline, CDR1 SGHDN and CDR2 FVKESK. With V trimmed by 0 bases and J by 3 bases, 5 bases remained unmatched. There are 16 residues in the CDR3. The CDR3 loop reads CASSQDRGQGYTEAFF. The CDR3 DNA follows: TGTGCCAGCAGCCAAGATCGAGGACAGGGGTACACTGAAGCTTTCTTT.

V gene TRBV7-2 combines with J gene TRBJ2-3; TRBD2 is a possible D gene (7 bases). Trimming shortened V by 5 bases and J by 1 base, and 13 bases separated the two germline ends. This CDR3 has 15 residues. Germline V gives CDR1 SGHTA, CDR2 FQGNSA. This CDR3 is CASSPGGPGTDTQYF. As DNA, the CDR3 is TGTGCCAGCAGCCCCGGGGGGCCCGGCACAGATACGCAGTATTTT.

The rearrangement uses TRBV10-1 and TRBJ1-1; tentatively, D is TRBD1 (5 bases). V lost 4 bases to trimming and J lost 0 bases, with 6 bases between them. CDR3 length: 13 residues. Germline assignment: CDR1 WNHNN and CDR2 SYGVQD (reference sequence). For the CDR3, the DNA is TGCGCCAGCAGTGGACAGATGAACACTGAAGCTTTCTTT. Protein product: CASSGQMNTEAFF.

The V gene is TRBV5-1, the J gene TRBJ1-1; a weak D match, TRBD1 (6 bases). The CDR3 is 14 residues long. V shed 6 bases and J shed 0 bases, with 12 bases lying between them. Germline lookup yields CDR1 SGHRS and CDR2 YFSETQ. CDR3 bases: TGCGCCAGCACCCTGGGACAAGTGAACACTGAAGCTTTCTTT. This codes for CASTLGQVNTEAFF. Complete variable domain (other parts from reference TRBV5-1 and TRBJ1-1): KAGVTQTPRYLIKTRGQQVTLSCSPISGHRSVSWYQQTPGQGLQFLFEYFSETQRNKGNFPGRFSGRQFSNSRSEMNVSTLELGDSALYLCASTLGQVNTEAFFGQGTRLTVV.

This clone is a singleton in its sample. The chain joins TRBV6-5 to TRBJ2-7; 12 nucleotides match TRBD2. There are 15 residues in the CDR3. Looked up from germline, CDR1 is MNHEY and CDR2 is SVGAGI. Trimming took 6 bases from V and 0 from J; bases not matched to a gene: 3. For the CDR3, the DNA is TGTGCCAGCAGCAGGACTAGCGGGGACTCCTACGAGCAGTACTTC. It is translated as CASSRTSGDSYEQYF.

This clone was counted between two and nine times. V is TRBV7-2 and J is TRBJ2-7; D is possibly TRBD1 (6 bases). This CDR3 has 16 residues. Trimming cost V 0 bases and J 3 bases, with 15 bases left between them. CDR1 SGHTA and CDR2 FQGNSA come from the germline V gene. The CDR3 DNA reads as TGTGCCAGCAGCTTAGCGTTCCAGGGGCCGTTCTACGAGCAGTACTTC. This codes for CASSLAFQGPFYEQYF.

The genes are TRBV18 and TRBJ2-5; D may be TRBD1 (6 bases). Germline CDR1 reads KGHSH; CDR2 reads LQKENI. V shed 2 bases and J shed 3 bases, with 13 bases lying between them. This CDR3 spans 15 amino acids. This CDR3 reads CASSPGGAGEETQYF. CDR3 DNA: TGTGCCAGCTCACCAGGGGGCGCGGGTGAAGAGACCCAGTACTTC.

The V call is TRBV9, the J call TRBJ2-2; D not certain. V lost 0 bases and J 4 bases, leaving 10 bases between the germline ends. Germline CDR1 is SGDLS and CDR2 is YYNGEE. The CDR3 consists of 15 residues. CDR3 residues: CASSVDPFSTGELFF. In DNA, the CDR3 is TGTGCCAGCAGCGTAGACCCATTCAGCACCGGGGAGCTGTTTTTT.

The chain carries TRBV7-9 and TRBJ1-4; D is possibly TRBD1 (5 bases). The CDR3 is 14 residues long. Germline V CDR1 and CDR2: SEHNR, FQNEAQ (reference sequence). V was pared by 1 base and J by 6 bases, with 9 bases between. The CDR3 DNA reads TGTGCCAGCAGCTTAGGGGGCGCCGATGAAAAACTGTTTTTT. This codes for CASSLGGADEKLFF.

CDR3: CASGFGQGGYGYTF. The CDR3 coding sequence is TGTGCTAGTGGTTTCGGACAGGGTGGCTATGGCTACACCTTC. V is TRBV12-5 and J is TRBJ1-2; 8 bases agree with TRBD1. Germline values: CDR1 LGHNT, CDR2 FRNRAP. Trimming took 3 bases from V and 4 from J; bases not matched to a gene: 4. CDR3 length: 14 residues. Using reference TRBV12-5 and TRBJ1-2 for the parts outside the CDR3, the full variable domain is DARVTQTPRHKVTEMGQEVTMRCQPILGHNTVFWYRQTMMQGLELLAYFRNRAPLDDSGMPKDRFSAEMPDATLATLKIQPSEPRDSAVYFCASGFGQGGYGYTFGSGTRLTVV.

This chain connects TRBV2 to TRBJ2-7, with D possibly TRBD2 on 6 matching bases. This CDR3 contains 17 residues. V was clipped by 2 bases and J by 3 bases, with 20 bases between them. The germline gives CDR1 SNHLY, CDR2 FYNNEI. CDR3 sequence reads: CASSESRAGLRSYEQYF. The CDR3 region has the DNA TGTGCCAGCAGTGAATCAAGGGCGGGACTCCGTAGCTACGAGCAGTACTTC. The full variable domain, its missing parts supplied by reference TRBV2 and TRBJ2-7, is EPEVTQTPSHQVTQMGQEVILRCVPISNHLYFYWYRQILGQKVEFLVSFYNNEISEKSEIFDDQFSVERPDGSNFTLKIRSTKLEDSAMYFCASSESRAGLRSYEQYFGPGTRLTVT.

This clone was recorded only once. The chain has TRBV6-1 and TRBJ2-7; 8 bases are a match to TRBD1. J lost 5 bases, V lost 6 bases, and 6 bases had no gene match. The germline V gene encodes CDR1 MNHNS and CDR2 SASEGT. CDR3 length: 13 amino acids. CDR3 region: CASSRTGLNEQYF. In DNA form, the CDR3 reads TGTGCCAGCAGCAGGACAGGGTTAAACGAGCAGTACTTC.

The chain couples TRBV5-1 to TRBJ2-7; D is perhaps TRBD1 (5 bases). Deletions cut 0 bases from V and 1 base from J, with 17 bases between. The germline gives CDR1 SGHRS, CDR2 YFSETQ. This CDR3 has 17 residues. This chain's CDR3 is CASSLGPGRIGSYEQYF. The DNA for the CDR3 is TGCGCCAGCAGCTTGGGTCCAGGGCGAATAGGATCCTACGAGCAGTACTTC.

V usage is TRBV30 and J usage is TRBJ2-2, with D maybe TRBD1 (6 bases). This CDR3 spans 16 amino acids. With 0 bases removed from V and 7 bases from J, the gap between germline ends came to 18 bases. Germline assignment: CDR1 GTSNPN and CDR2 SVGIG (reference sequence). CDR3 sequence reads: CAWSVGYRDAGGELFF. As DNA, the CDR3 is TGTGCCTGGAGTGTAGGTTACAGGGACGCAGGCGGGGAGCTGTTTTTT.

V gene TRBV16 combines with J gene TRBJ1-2; D is unresolved. V gave up 8 bases and J gave up 4 bases, with 11 bases separating them. CDR1 is KGHSY and CDR2 is FQNENV in the germline V gene. The CDR3 contains 12 residues. The CDR3 coding sequence is TGTGCCAGCGGCCCAAATCCCTATGGCTACACCTTC. Translation gives CASGPNPYGYTF.

This clone showed up just once. This chain uses TRBV4-3 with TRBJ2-2; D uncertain. V was trimmed by 0 bases and J by 0 bases, leaving 11 bases between them. From germline, CDR1 is LGHNA and CDR2 YSLEER. This CDR3 has 17 amino acids. The CDR3 sequence: CASSQDRRSANTGELFF. In DNA form, the CDR3 reads TGCGCCAGCAGCCAAGATCGGCGGAGCGCGAACACCGGGGAGCTGTTTTTT.

This clone was observed a single time. The chain combines TRBV5-1 with TRBJ2-6; D gene ambiguous. This CDR3 has 17 amino acids. Germline loops: CDR1 SGHRS, CDR2 YFSETQ. Trimming shortened V by 0 bases and J by 0 bases, and 10 bases separated the two germline ends. CDR3 amino acids: CASSLVVQTSGANVLTF. In nucleotides, the CDR3 is TGCGCCAGCAGCTTGGTAGTGCAAACCTCTGGGGCCAACGTCCTGACTTTC.